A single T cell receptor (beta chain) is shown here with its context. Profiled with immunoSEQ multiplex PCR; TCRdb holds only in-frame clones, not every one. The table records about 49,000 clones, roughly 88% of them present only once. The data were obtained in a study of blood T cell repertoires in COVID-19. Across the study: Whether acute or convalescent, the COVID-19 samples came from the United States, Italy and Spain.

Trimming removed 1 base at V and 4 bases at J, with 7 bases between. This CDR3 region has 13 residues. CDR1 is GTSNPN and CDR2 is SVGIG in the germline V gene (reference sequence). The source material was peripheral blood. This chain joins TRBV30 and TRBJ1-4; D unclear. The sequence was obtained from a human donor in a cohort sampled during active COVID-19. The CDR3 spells CAWSGGYNEKLFF. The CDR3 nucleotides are TGTGCCTGGAGTGGCGGCTATAATGAAAAACTGTTTTTT.